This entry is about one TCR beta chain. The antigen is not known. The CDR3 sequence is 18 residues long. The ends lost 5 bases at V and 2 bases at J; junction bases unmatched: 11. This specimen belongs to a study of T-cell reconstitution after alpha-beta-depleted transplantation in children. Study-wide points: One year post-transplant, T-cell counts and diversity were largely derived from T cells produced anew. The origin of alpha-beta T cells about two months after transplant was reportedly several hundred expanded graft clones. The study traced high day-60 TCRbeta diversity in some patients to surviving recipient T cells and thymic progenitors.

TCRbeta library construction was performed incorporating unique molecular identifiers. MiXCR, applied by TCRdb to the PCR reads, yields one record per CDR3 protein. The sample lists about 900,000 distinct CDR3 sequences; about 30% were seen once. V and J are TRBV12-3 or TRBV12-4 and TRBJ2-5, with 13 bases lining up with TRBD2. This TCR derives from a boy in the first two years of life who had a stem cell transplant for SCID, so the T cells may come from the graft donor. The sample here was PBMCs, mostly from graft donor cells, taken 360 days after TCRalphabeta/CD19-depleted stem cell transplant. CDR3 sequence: CASSPPELLAGGQETQYF. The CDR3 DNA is TGTGCCAGCAGTCCTCCGGAGCTACTAGCGGGGGGGCAAGAGACCCAGTACTTC.